A single sample is the source of the 3 T cell receptor beta chains below, sequenced in a study of blood T cell repertoires in COVID-19 (dated by TCRdb to about 2020). The library was generated by the immunoSEQ multiplex PCR assay. In TCRdb, the immuneACCESS table is reduced to in-frame sequences with V and J assigned. These tables do not hold every clone; where another copy was compared, an unresolved V gene accounts for under half, and the others remain unexplained. The sample includes about 49,000 clones, with 85% to 90% observed a single time. Of the sample, over 4.5% falls within the top ten clones. The sample comprised peripheral blood. The receptor source for this set is a man aged 35-49 years with active COVID-19.

V and J are TRBV12-3 or TRBV12-4 and TRBJ2-1, with D possibly matching TRBD1 (7 bases). This CDR3 has 12 residues. V was shortened by 2 bases and J by 10 bases, with 9 bases between the two germline ends. CDR3 coding DNA: TGTGCCAGCAGTTTACAGGGGGGAGAGCAGTTCTTC. This encodes CASSLQGGEQFF.

This chain connects TRBV5-4 to TRBJ2-3; no definite D call. V was cut by 3 bases and J by 2 bases, with 19 bases left in between. CDR3 size: 17 residues. CDR1 SGHNT and CDR2 YYREEE come from the germline V gene (reference sequence). As DNA, the CDR3 is TGTGCCAGCAGCTCTCCAGCCCCGGGTCCTAACACAGATACGCAGTATTTT. This gives the protein CASSSPAPGPNTDTQYF.

The chain recombines TRBV5-4 with TRBJ2-2; maybe TRBD2 (6 bases). V was cut by 0 bases and J by 5 bases, with 8 bases left in between. Germline CDR1 SGHNT, CDR2 YYREEE (reference sequence). CDR3 length: 14 amino acids. For the CDR3, the DNA is TGTGCCAGCAGCTTGGAGGCGGGGACCGGGGAGCTGTTTTTT. Translating it yields CASSLEAGTGELFF.